This entry is about one T cell receptor beta chain. Its antigen is still unknown. J lost 8 bases, V lost 0 bases, and 8 bases had no gene match. CDR3 length equals 16 residues. The V gene's germline CDR1 is SGHRS and CDR2 YFSETQ. Negative isolation yielded CD8+ and CD4+ T cells; FACS enriched TEMRA cells. This specimen belongs to a study of CD8 T cells in Susac syndrome. Study background: Sequencing included Susac syndrome patients, about six of them with active disease and under 10 in remission. Study results and caveats: Within total CD8+ repertoires, approximately 15 Susac-specific public clones were found, and within CD8+ TEMRA repertoires, about 5.

RNA totalling about 0.5 to 1 ug underwent reverse transcription with random hexamers. One entry per CDR3 protein, called by TCRdb with MiXCR from the immunoSEQ multiplex PCR reads. Counted here are about 120,000 distinct CDR3 sequences, about 95% occurring once; the ten biggest clones make up about 0.19%. Sequenced: CD8+ T cells from PBMCs. This sequence originates from a human donor with Susac syndrome. The V gene is TRBV5-1, the J gene TRBJ2-1; 10 bases match TRBD2. DNA of the CDR3: TGCGCCAGCAGCTTGGCCTCGAGCGGGAGGGTAGATGAGCAGTTCTTC. Translating it yields CASSLASSGRVDEQFF.